This record covers a single T cell receptor beta chain. Its antigen remains unknown. This record comes from a study of shared clonotypes between healthy human individuals. Study-level results: With few donors, the genetic and exposure-history diversity represented was limited. Researchers sampled only blood; tissue repertoires likely differ.

This CDR3 is built from 13 residues. Trimming took 0 bases from V and 4 from J, leaving 7 bases between them. From germline, CDR1 is SGHDT and CDR2 YYEEEE. Using immunoSEQ multiplex PCR, the repertoire was profiled, and TCRdb retains in-frame clones only, with some absent. The sample includes 2.5 million or so clones, approximately 92% of them seen just once. Sequencing was performed on naive CD4+ T cells sorted from blood. Subset indicated: CD45RA+ positively selected. This receptor was obtained from a man aged 18 to 29 in good health. The V gene is TRBV5-6, the J gene TRBJ1-2; D not resolved. DNA for the CDR3: TGTGCCAGCAGCTTGGGGGCCGGCTATGGCTACACCTTC. Its translation: CASSLGAGYGYTF. Full variable domain (missing parts from reference TRBV5-6 and TRBJ1-2): DAGVTQSPTHLIKTRGQQVTLRCSPKSGHDTVSWYQQALGQGPQFIFQYYEEEERQRGNFPDRFSGHQFPNYSSELNVNALLLGDSALYLCASSLGAGYGYTFGSGTRLTVV.